A single sample gave rise to the 11 T cell receptor beta chains below, sequenced in a study of OX40 agonist ivuxolimab in advanced cancers. TCRdb's copy holds only in-frame clones and misses some; the assay was immunoSEQ multiplex PCR. The sample carries 35,000 or so clones, approximately 84% recorded once. This specimen consisted of CD4+ or CD8+ T cells sorted from blood, obtained in a trial of the OX40 agonist ivuxolimab. Receptor source: an adult with an advanced solid tumor such as melanoma, head and neck, liver or kidney cancer.

Concerning this clone: Within the sample, other DNA sequences also encode this same CDR3. The chain uses TRBV19 and TRBJ1-1, with D maybe TRBD1 (6 bases). The V end was cut by 1 base, the J end by 2 bases, with 8 bases between. CDR1 and CDR2 (germline): LNHDA, SQIVND (reference sequence). This CDR3 region has 14 residues. The CDR3 is CASSIGRGNTEAFF. In nucleotides, the CDR3 is TGTGCCAGTAGTATAGGCAGGGGAAACACTGAAGCTTTCTTT. Supplemented by reference TRBV19 and TRBJ1-1, the full variable domain reads DGGITQSPKYLFRKEGQNVTLSCEQNLNHDAMYWYRQDPGQGLRLIYYSQIVNDFQKGDIAEGYSVSREKKESFPLTVTSAQKNPTAFYLCASSIGRGNTEAFFGQGTRLTVV.

The genes are TRBV7-6 and TRBJ2-5; TRBD2 matches 9 bases. The V and J ends lost 1 base and 3 bases, in that order; junction bases with no gene match: 3. Looked up from germline, CDR1 is SGHVS and CDR2 is FNYEAQ. The CDR3 has 15 amino acids. In DNA, the CDR3 is TGTGCCAGCAGCTTAGTAGCGGGGGCAGAAGAGACCCAGTACTTC. Translation: CASSLVAGAEETQYF. The complete variable domain, with remaining parts taken from reference TRBV7-6 and TRBJ2-5, reads GAGVSQSPRYKVTKRGQDVALRCDPISGHVSLYWYRQALGQGPEFLTYFNYEAQQDKSGLPNDRFSAERPEGSISTLTIQRTEQRDSAMYRCASSLVAGAEETQYFGPGTRLLVL.

The chain employs TRBV4-1 and TRBJ2-7; 7 bases agree with TRBD1. The V gene's germline CDR1 is MGHRA and CDR2 YSYEKL. The CDR3 is made up of 13 amino acids. Trimming removed 5 bases from V and 1 base from J; junction bases left unmatched: 2. The CDR3 nucleotides read TGCGCCAGCAGCGACAGGGTTTCCTACGAGCAGTACTTC. It translates to CASSDRVSYEQYF.

This chain joins TRBV9 and TRBJ2-3, with 15 bases identical to TRBD2. Unmatched junction bases numbered 8, after V lost 4 bases and J lost 2 bases. This CDR3 spans 18 amino acids. The germline V gene has CDR1 SGDLS and CDR2 YYNGEE. The DNA for the CDR3 is TGTGCCAGCAGCCCGGGACTAGCGGGGGGACCCCACACAGATACGCAGTATTTT. Amino acid sequence: CASSPGLAGGPHTDTQYF.

This chain links TRBV4-1 with TRBJ2-1; 13 nucleotides align to TRBD2. This CDR3 comprises 16 residues. Trimming removed 6 bases from V and 10 bases from J; junction bases left unmatched: 12. Germline-derived CDR1 and CDR2 are MGHRA and YSYEKL. The CDR3 loop reads CASSQLAGGPGWEQFF. The CDR3 nucleotides are TGCGCCAGCAGTCAACTAGCGGGGGGGCCAGGTTGGGAGCAGTTCTTC.

This clone was observed once. This sequence joins TRBV5-6 and TRBJ1-5, with no clear D. The V gene lost 0 bases and the J gene lost 2 bases, with 9 bases spanning the gap. Germline CDR1 SGHDT, CDR2 YYEEEE. This CDR3 spans 15 amino acids. For the CDR3, the DNA is TGTGCCAGCAGCTTGGCCTCTGAGCGCAATCAGCCCCAGCATTTT. Translated, it gives CASSLASERNQPQHF.

The chain joins TRBV5-1 to TRBJ1-1; D perhaps matches TRBD1 (6 bases). This CDR3 contains 14 residues. With 4 bases removed from V and 4 bases from J, the gap between germline ends came to 14 bases. Germline V CDR1 and CDR2: SGHRS, YFSETQ. Here the CDR3 reads CASSPGAGITEAFF. For the CDR3, the DNA is TGCGCCAGCAGCCCGGGGGCAGGGATCACTGAAGCTTTCTTT.

Note on this clone: The identical CDR3 is also encoded by other nucleotide sequences in the sample. V usage is TRBV4-1 and J usage is TRBJ2-1; tentatively, D is TRBD1 or TRBD2 (6 bases each). The CDR3 runs to 14 residues. The germline V gene has CDR1 MGHRA and CDR2 YSYEKL. V was pared by 4 bases and J by 4 bases, with 11 bases between. The CDR3 loop reads CASSPGGLYNEQFF. The CDR3 bases are TGCGCCAGCAGCCCTGGGGGGCTTTACAATGAGCAGTTCTTC.

The V call is TRBV4-1, the J call TRBJ2-7; tentative D call: TRBD2 (5 bases). The CDR3 has 14 residues. Trimming shortened V by 3 bases and J by 3 bases, and 12 bases separated the two germline ends. Germline assignment: CDR1 MGHRA and CDR2 YSYEKL. The CDR3 protein is CASSHPTRDYEQYF. Here the CDR3 DNA reads TGCGCCAGCAGCCATCCTACCCGGGACTACGAGCAGTACTTC.

This rearrangement joins TRBV5-5 to TRBJ2-7; 12 bases match TRBD1. The CDR3 has 15 amino acids. V was pared by 6 bases and J by 4 bases, with 8 bases of the junction left unmatched. CDR1 is SGHKS and CDR2 is YYEKEE in the germline V gene (reference sequence). This CDR3 reads CASTPGTGGIYEQYF. In nucleotides, the CDR3 is TGTGCCAGCACCCCGGGGACAGGGGGCATATACGAGCAGTACTTC.

V gene TRBV29-1 combines with J gene TRBJ1-1; unclear D gene. The V end lost 4 bases, the J end lost 5 bases, and 8 bases lay between the germline ends. There are 11 residues in the CDR3. The germline V gene encodes CDR1 SQVTM and CDR2 ANQGSEA. The CDR3 DNA is TGCAGCGTTGTATTGGGTACTGAAGCTTTCTTT. It is translated as CSVVLGTEAFF.